This T cell receptor (beta chain) was found in a study of blood T cell repertoires in COVID-19. Study-wide background: Samples of COVID-19 (acute and convalescent) were obtained from the United States, Italy and Spain.

In the authors' workflow: Estimation of nucleated cell counts was performed using reference gene primer amplification. The assay was immunoSEQ multiplex PCR, and TCRdb's table has in-frame clones only and misses some. V and J calls and clone size are copied from that table; D and trimming were computed from the DNA. The sample lists more than 95,000 clones; approximately 85% were seen once. Trimming took 0 bases from V and 7 from J; bases not matched to a gene: 6. Germline V lookup: CDR1 SGHRS, CDR2 YFSETQ. This CDR3 contains 16 residues. Sequencing was performed on peripheral blood. V and J are TRBV5-1 and TRBJ2-7; TRBD2 aligns across 14 bases. The sequence was collected from a woman of 80 years or more with COVID-19, enrolled during active disease. In DNA, the CDR3 is TGCGCCAGCAGCTTGGCCTCTGGGACTAGCGGGAGTGAGCAGTACTTC. It codes for CASSLASGTSGSEQYF.